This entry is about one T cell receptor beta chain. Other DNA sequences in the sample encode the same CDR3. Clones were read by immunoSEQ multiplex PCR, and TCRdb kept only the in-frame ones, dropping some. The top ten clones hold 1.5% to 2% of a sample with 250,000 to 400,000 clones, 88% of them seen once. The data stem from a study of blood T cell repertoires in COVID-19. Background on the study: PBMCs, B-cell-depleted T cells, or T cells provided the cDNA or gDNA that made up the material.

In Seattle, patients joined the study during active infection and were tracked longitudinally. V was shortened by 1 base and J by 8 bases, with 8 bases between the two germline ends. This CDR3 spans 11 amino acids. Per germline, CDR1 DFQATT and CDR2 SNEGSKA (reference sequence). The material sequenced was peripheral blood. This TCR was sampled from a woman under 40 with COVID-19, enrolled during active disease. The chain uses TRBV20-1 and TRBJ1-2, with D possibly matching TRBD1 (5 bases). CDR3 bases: TGCAGTGCTAGAGCAGGGTACGGCTACACCTTC. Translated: CSARAGYGYTF.